The clone carrying this T cell receptor (beta chain) has more than one count but fewer than ten. Germline values: CDR1 SEHNR, CDR2 FQNEAQ (reference sequence). V lost 8 bases to trimming and J lost 3 bases, with 19 bases between them. The CDR3 covers 15 residues. This record comes from a study of cytotoxic CD8 clonotypes in ibrutinib-treated CLL. This table comes from immunoSEQ multiplex PCR, and its TCRdb copy is limited to in-frame clones, with some not included. The repertoire holds 150,000 to 200,000 clones, with 88% as singletons. For TCR beta libraries, approximately 2 micrograms of genomic DNA were obtained from cryopreserved PBMCs.

This receptor was taken from a human donor with chronic lymphocytic leukemia. The J gene is TRBJ1-2, the V gene TRBV7-9, with D uncertain. Sequencing was performed on PBMCs, taken at disease progression, from a patient treated with ibrutinib. CDR3 sequence reads: CASSQGSDEYYGYTF. For the CDR3, the DNA is TGTGCCAGCTCACAAGGGTCTGACGAATACTATGGCTACACCTTC.